This T cell receptor beta chain was documented in a study of shared T cell receptors in the human thymus. This table comes from immunoSEQ multiplex PCR, and its TCRdb copy is limited to in-frame clones, with some not included. The sample lists 700,000 or so clones, 70% to 90% occurring once. The germline CDR1 and CDR2 sequences are LNHDA and SQIVND (reference sequence). The V end was cut by 5 bases, the J end by 5 bases, with 22 bases between. This CDR3 has 16 amino acids. The sample was also linked to a second study, of human thymus T cells. According to that study: Corrective heart surgery yielded resections, and these provided the thymus tissue. Gene usage (both V and J) appeared biased in thymic and blood repertoires.

The chain combines TRBV19 with TRBJ2-7; weak D call: TRBD2 (6 bases). This TCR was sampled from a girl less than two years old with a congenital heart defect. Source material: thymocytes. The CDR3 protein is CASSHTWGVWGNEQYF. CDR3 sequence (DNA): TGTGCCAGTAGTCATACGTGGGGGGTTTGGGGCAACGAGCAGTACTTC.